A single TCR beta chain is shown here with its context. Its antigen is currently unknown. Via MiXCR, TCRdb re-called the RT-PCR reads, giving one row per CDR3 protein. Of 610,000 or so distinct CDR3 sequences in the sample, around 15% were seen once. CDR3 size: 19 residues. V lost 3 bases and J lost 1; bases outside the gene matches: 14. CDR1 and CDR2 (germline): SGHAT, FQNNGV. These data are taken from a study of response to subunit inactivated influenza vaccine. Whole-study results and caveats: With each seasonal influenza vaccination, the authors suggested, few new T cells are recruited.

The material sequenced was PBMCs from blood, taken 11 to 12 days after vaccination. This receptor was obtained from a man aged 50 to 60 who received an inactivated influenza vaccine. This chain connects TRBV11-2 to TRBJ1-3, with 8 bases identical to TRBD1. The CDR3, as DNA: TGTGCCAGCAGCTTGGGTTACTCGACAGGGGACCCGTCTGGAAACACCATATATTTT. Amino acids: CASSLGYSTGDPSGNTIYF. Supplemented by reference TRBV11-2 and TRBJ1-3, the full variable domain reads EAGVAQSPRYKIIEKRQSVAFWCNPISGHATLYWYQQILGQGPKLLIQFQNNGVVDDSQLPKDRFSAERLKGVDSTLKIQPAKLEDSAVYLCASSLGYSTGDPSGNTIYFGEGSWLTVV.